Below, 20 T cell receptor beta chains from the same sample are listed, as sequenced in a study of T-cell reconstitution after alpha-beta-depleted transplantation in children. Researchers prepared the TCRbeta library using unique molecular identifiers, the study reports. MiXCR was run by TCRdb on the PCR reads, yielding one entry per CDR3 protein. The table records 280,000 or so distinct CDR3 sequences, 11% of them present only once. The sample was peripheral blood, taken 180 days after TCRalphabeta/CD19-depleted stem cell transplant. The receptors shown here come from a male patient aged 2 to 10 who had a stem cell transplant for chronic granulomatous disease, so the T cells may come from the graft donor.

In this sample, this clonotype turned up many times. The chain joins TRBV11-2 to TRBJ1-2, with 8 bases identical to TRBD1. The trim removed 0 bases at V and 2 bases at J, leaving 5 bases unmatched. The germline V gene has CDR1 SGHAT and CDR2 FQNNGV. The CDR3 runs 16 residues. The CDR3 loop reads CASSLEGRDRNYGYTF. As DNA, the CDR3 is TGTGCCAGCAGCTTAGAGGGTCGGGACAGGAACTATGGCTACACCTTC.

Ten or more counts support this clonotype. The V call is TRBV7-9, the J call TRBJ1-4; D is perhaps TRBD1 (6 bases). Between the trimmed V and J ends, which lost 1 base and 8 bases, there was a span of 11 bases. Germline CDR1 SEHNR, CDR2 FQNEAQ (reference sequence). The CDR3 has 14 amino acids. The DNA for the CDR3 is TGTGCCAGCAGCTTAGTCCAGGGGAGCGAAAAACTGTTTTTT. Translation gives CASSLVQGSEKLFF.

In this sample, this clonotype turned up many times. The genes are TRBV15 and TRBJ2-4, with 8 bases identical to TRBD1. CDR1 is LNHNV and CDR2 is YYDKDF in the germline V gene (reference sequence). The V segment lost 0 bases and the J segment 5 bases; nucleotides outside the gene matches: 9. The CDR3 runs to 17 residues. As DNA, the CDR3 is TGTGCCACCAGCAGAGATCTGGGCAGGGGGCTCCAAAACATTCAGTACTTC. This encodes CATSRDLGRGLQNIQYF.

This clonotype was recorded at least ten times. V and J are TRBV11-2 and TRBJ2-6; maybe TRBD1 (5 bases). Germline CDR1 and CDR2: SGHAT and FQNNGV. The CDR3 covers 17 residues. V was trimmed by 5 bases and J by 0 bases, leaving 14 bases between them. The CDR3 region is CASSLRQMVSGANVLTF. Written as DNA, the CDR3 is TGTGCCAGCAGCCTTAGACAGATGGTCTCTGGGGCCAACGTCCTGACTTTC.

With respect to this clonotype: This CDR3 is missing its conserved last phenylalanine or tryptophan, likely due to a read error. In DNA, the CDR3 is TGCAGTGCCCCCCGAGTGGTGGGGTACAATGAGCAGTTCCTC. It encodes CSAPRVVGYNEQFL. The genes are TRBV20-1 and TRBJ2-1; D is uncertain. Trimming stripped 6 bases from V and 4 bases from J, with 16 bases between. In germline, CDR1 is DFQATT, CDR2 SNEGSKA (reference sequence). There are 14 residues in the CDR3.

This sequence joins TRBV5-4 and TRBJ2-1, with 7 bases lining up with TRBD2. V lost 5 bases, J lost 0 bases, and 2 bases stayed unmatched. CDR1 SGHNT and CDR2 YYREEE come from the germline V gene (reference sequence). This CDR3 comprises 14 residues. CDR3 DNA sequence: TGTGCCAGCAGGGGACTAAGCTCCTACAATGAGCAGTTCTTC. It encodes CASRGLSSYNEQFF.

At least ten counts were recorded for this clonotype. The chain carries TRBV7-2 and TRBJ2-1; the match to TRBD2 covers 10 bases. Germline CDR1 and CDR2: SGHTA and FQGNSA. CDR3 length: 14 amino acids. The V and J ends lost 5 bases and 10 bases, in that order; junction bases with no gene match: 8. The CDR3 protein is CASSEGLASGEQFF. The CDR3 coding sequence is TGTGCCAGCAGCGAGGGACTAGCGTCAGGCGAGCAGTTCTTC.

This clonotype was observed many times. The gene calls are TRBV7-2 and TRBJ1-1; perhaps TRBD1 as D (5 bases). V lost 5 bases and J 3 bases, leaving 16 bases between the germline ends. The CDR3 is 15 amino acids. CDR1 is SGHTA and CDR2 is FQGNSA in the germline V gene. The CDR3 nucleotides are TGTGCCAGCAGCCTCTTTCCGGAAGGGGACACTGAAGCTTTCTTT. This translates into CASSLFPEGDTEAFF.

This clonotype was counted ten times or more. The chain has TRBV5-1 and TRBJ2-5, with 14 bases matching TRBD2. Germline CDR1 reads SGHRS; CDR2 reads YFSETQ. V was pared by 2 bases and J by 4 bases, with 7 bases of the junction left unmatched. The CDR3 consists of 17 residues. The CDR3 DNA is TGCGCCAGCAGCTTCAGACTAGCGGGAGGGTATGGAGAGACCCAGTACTTC. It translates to CASSFRLAGGYGETQYF.

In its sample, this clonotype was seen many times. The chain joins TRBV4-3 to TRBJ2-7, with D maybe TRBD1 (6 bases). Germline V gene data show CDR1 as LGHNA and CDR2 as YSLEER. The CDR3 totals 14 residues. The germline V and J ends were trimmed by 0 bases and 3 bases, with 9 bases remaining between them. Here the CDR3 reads CASSQDQGLYEQYF. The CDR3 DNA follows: TGCGCCAGCAGCCAAGATCAGGGGCTCTACGAGCAGTACTTC.

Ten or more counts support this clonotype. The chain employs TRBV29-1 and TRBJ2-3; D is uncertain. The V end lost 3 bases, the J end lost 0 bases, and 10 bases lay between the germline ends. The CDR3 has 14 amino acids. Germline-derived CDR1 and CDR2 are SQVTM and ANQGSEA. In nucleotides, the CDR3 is TGCAGCGTTGATCGGCACACTAGCACAGATACGCAGTATTTT. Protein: CSVDRHTSTDTQYF.

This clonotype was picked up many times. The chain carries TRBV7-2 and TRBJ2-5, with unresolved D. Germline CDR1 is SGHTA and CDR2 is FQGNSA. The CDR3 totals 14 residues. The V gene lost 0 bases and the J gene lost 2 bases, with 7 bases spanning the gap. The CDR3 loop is CASSLAHWQETQYF. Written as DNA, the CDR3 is TGTGCCAGCAGCTTAGCGCACTGGCAAGAGACCCAGTACTTC.

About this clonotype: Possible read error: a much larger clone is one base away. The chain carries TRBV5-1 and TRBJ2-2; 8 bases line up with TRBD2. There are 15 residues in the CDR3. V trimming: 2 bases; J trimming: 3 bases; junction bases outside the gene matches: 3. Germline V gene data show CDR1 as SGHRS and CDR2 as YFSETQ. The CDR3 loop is CASSLLAADTGELFF. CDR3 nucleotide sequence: TGCGCCAGCAGCTTACTAGCGGCGGACACCGGGGAGCTGTTTTTT.

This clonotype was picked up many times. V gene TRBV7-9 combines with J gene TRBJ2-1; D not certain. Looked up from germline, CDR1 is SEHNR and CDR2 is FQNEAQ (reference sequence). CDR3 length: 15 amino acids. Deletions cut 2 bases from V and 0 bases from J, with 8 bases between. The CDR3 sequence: CASSLFASSYNEQFF. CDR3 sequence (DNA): TGTGCCAGCAGCTTATTTGCCAGCTCCTACAATGAGCAGTTCTTC.

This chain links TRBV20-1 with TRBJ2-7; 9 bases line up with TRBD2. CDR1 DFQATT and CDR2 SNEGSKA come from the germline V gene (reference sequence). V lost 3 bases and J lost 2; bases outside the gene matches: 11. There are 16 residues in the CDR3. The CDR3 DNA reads TGCAGTGCTAGGGACCCATCTAGCGGGATTCCCTACGAGCAGTACTTC. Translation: CSARDPSSGIPYEQYF.

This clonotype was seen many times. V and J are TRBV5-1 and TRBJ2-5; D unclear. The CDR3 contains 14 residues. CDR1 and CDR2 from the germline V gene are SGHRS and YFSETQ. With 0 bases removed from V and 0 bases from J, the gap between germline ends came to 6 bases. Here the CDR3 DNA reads TGCGCCAGCAGCTTGGGAGTATACCAAGAGACCCAGTACTTC. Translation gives CASSLGVYQETQYF. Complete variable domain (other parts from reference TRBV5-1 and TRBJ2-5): KAGVTQTPRYLIKTRGQQVTLSCSPISGHRSVSWYQQTPGQGLQFLFEYFSETQRNKGNFPGRFSGRQFSNSRSEMNVSTLELGDSALYLCASSLGVYQETQYFGPGTRLLVL.

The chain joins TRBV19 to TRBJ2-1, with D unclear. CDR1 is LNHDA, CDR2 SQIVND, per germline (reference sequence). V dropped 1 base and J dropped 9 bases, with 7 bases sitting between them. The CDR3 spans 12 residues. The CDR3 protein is CASSIGATEQFF. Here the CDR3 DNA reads TGTGCCAGTAGTATAGGGGCCACTGAGCAGTTCTTC.

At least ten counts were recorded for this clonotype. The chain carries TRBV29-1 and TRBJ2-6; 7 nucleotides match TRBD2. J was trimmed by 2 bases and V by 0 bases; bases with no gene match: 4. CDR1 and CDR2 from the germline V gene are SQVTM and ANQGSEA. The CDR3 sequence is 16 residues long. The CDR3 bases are TGCAGCGTTGAAGATTGGGGGGGAACTGGGGCCAACGTCCTGACTTTC. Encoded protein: CSVEDWGGTGANVLTF.

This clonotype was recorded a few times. The CDR3 region has the DNA TGTGCCAGCAGCGAAATTAGACAGTCGCAGTATTTT. Translation: CASSEIRQSQYF. The V gene is TRBV7-9, the J gene TRBJ2-3; D is perhaps TRBD1 (5 bases). From germline, CDR1 is SEHNR and CDR2 FQNEAQ (reference sequence). Trimming removed 5 bases from V and 10 bases from J, with 13 bases in between. There are 12 residues in the CDR3.

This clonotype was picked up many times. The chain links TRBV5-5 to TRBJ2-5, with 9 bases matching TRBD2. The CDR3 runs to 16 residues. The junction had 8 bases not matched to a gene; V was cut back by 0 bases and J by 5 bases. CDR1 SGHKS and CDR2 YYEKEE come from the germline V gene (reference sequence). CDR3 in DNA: TGTGCCAGCAGCTTGGAGCCAGCGGGGGGCCGGGAGACCCAGTACTTC. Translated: CASSLEPAGGRETQYF.